Listed below are T cell receptor beta chains from one sample, sequenced in a study of tumor and adjacent non-tumor tissue in lung cancer. MiXCR was run by TCRdb on the multiplex PCR reads, yielding one entry per CDR3 protein. The repertoire holds 35,000 to 55,000 distinct CDR3 sequences, roughly two thirds seen once, with 15% to 20% in the top ten. Sequencing was done on a sample of distant non-tumor lung tissue. Source of these receptors: a woman aged 40 to 49 with non-small cell lung cancer. The CDR3 runs from the conserved cysteine through the conserved F or W. Each record gives: J gene, V gene, D gene, clone size, CDR3 protein, CDR3 DNA. The D gene is left open where the match is weak. Where a row states a size, it is once, few, many or the class of an expanded clone; other rows omit it.

J: TRBJ2-1; V: TRBV20-1; D: TRBD2; size: few; CDR3: CSARRAWTSGRARSYNERFF; DNA: TGCAGTGCTAGGAGAGCTTGGACTAGCGGGAGGGCCCGGTCGTACAATGAGCGGTTCTTC
J: TRBJ2-7; V: TRBV28; D: -; size: -; CDR3: CASILFRGAASYEQYF; DNA: TGTGCCAGCATTTTATTTCGGGGGGCGGCTTCCTACGAGCAGTACTTC
J: TRBJ1-4; V: TRBV6-1; D: -; size: many; CDR3: CASSEEPRAVEKLFF; DNA: TGTGCCAGCAGTGAAGAGCCTAGGGCCGTGGAAAAACTGTTTTTT
J: TRBJ2-7; V: TRBV7-8; D: -; size: -; CDR3: CTSSFESYEQYF; DNA: TGTACCAGCAGCTTTGAGTCCTACGAGCAGTACTTC
J: TRBJ2-6; V: TRBV11-2; D: -; size: -; CDR3: CASCWSDLSGANVLTF; DNA: TGCGCCAGCTGCTGGTCAGACCTGTCTGGGGCCAACGTCCTGACTTTC
J: TRBJ1-5; V: TRBV5-1; D: TRBD1; size: many; CDR3: CASRAGTGDGQPQHF; DNA: TGCGCCAGCAGAGCCGGGACAGGGGACGGTCAGCCCCAGCATTTT
J: TRBJ1-2; V: TRBV29-1; D: TRBD1; size: -; CDR3: CSVHGQGASGYIF; DNA: TGCAGCGTTCACGGACAGGGGGCGAGCGGCTACATCTTC
J: TRBJ2-4; V: TRBV7-7; D: TRBD2; size: many; CDR3: CASSSTDGLASLAKNIQYF; DNA: TGTGCTAGCAGCAGTACGGACGGACTAGCCAGTCTAGCCAAAAACATTCAGTACTTC
J: TRBJ1-6; V: TRBV2; D: -; size: few; CDR3: CASSEVTGAPYNPPPHF; DNA: TGTGCCAGCAGTGAAGTGACGGGGGCGCCTTATAATCCACCCCCCCACTTT
J: TRBJ2-1; V: TRBV11-1; D: -; size: once; CDR3: CAGSSRVPPTGDNELFF; DNA: TGTGCCGGCAGCTCAAGAGTCCCGCCGACAGGAGACAATGAGCTGTTCTTC
J: TRBJ2-1; V: TRBV11-2; D: TRBD2; size: -; CDR3: CASSLGTSWGAYIEQFF; DNA: TGTGCCAGCAGCCTCGGGACTAGCTGGGGGGCCTACATTGAACAGTTCTTC
J: TRBJ2-3; V: TRBV10-2; D: -; size: -; CDR3: CASSGTPTGTQYF; DNA: TGTGCCAGCAGTGGGACGCCGACTGGGACGCAGTATTTT
J: TRBJ2-1; V: TRBV20-1; D: TRBD2; size: -; CDR3: CSARSLGRGGSEGIYNEQFF; DNA: TGCAGTGCTAGATCGCTCGGGCGGGGGGGTTCCGAAGGGATCTACAATGAGCAGTTCTTC
J: TRBJ2-1; V: TRBV11-3; D: TRBD1; size: few; CDR3: CASSSQDRAENEQFF; DNA: TGTGCCAGCAGCTCTCAGGACAGGGCAGAAAATGAACAGTTCTTC
J: TRBJ1-3; V: TRBV20-1; D: TRBD1; size: few; CDR3: CSAITGTAGNTIYF; DNA: TGCAGTGCTATAACCGGGACAGCTGGAAACACCATATATTTT
J: TRBJ2-3; V: TRBV29-1; D: TRBD2; size: -; CDR3: CSAAGTHTDMHYF; DNA: TGCAGCGCAGCGGGAACCCACACAGATATGCACTATTTT
J: TRBJ2-2; V: TRBV7-9; D: -; size: many; CDR3: CASSLFVGGYPGELFF; DNA: TGTGCCAGCAGCTTATTTGTGGGAGGATATCCCGGGGAGCTGTTTTTT
J: TRBJ2-7; V: TRBV6-1; D: -; size: -; CDR3: CVSRKGIDTAYEQYF; DNA: TGTGTCAGCCGGAAGGGTATAGATACAGCCTACGAGCAGTACTTC
J: TRBJ2-1; V: TRBV4-2; D: TRBD1; size: -; CDR3: CASDPGQGPHNEHFF; DNA: TGTGCCAGCGACCCGGGACAGGGACCCCATAATGAGCACTTCTTC
J: TRBJ1-1; V: TRBV19; D: -; size: few; CDR3: CASSSGVSGSMNTEAFF; DNA: TGTGCCAGTAGTTCGGGGGTGAGTGGATCCATGAACACTGAAGCTTTCTTT
J: TRBJ2-2; V: TRBV14; D: TRBD2; size: -; CDR3: CASRQKAGPTGELFF; DNA: TGTGCCAGCAGACAGAAAGCGGGGCCCACCGGGGAGCTGTTTTTC
J: TRBJ2-1; V: TRBV5-8; D: -; size: many; CDR3: CASSLDLLAGNEQFF; DNA: TGTGCCAGCAGCTTGGACCTGTTGGCAGGAAATGAGCAGTTCTTC
J: TRBJ2-6; V: TRBV11-1; D: -; size: -; CDR3: CASSLGSVKLDALTF; DNA: TGTGCAAGCAGCCTAGGGTCCGTTAAGCTCGACGCCCTGACTTTC
J: TRBJ2-1; V: TRBV20-1; D: TRBD2; size: many; CDR3: CSASRLAGGRSYNEQFF; DNA: TGCAGTGCTAGTAGGCTAGCGGGGGGGCGCTCCTACAATGAGCAGTTCTTC
J: TRBJ2-7; V: TRBV6-5; D: -; size: -; CDR3: CASSGTGAYYEQYF; DNA: TGTGCCAGCAGTGGGACGGGGGCATACTACGAGCAGTACTTC
J: TRBJ2-1; V: TRBV10-3; D: -; size: -; CDR3: CAAGAAEGPGEQFF; DNA: TGTGCCGCCGGAGCAGCGGAAGGGCCAGGCGAGCAGTTCTTC
J: TRBJ2-3; V: TRBV4-2; D: TRBD2; size: many; CDR3: CASSQELAGRHSAGRSSTDTQYF; DNA: TGTGCCAGCAGCCAAGAACTAGCGGGACGTCATTCAGCGGGCCGTTCTAGCACAGATACGCAGTATTTT
J: TRBJ1-4; V: TRBV11-1; D: -; size: once; CDR3: CAGSLDYETGTEKLFF; DNA: TGTGCCGGCAGTTTAGACTACGAGACAGGAACCGAAAAACTATTTTTT
J: TRBJ2-7; V: TRBV30; D: -; size: many; CDR3: CAWSVQVEEQYF; DNA: TGTGCCTGGAGTGTACAAGTCGAGGAGCAGTACTTC
J: TRBJ2-7; V: TRBV6-5; D: -; size: -; CDR3: CAISYGRNTGEQCF; DNA: TGTGCCATCAGTTATGGTCGGAATACCGGCGAGCAGTGCTTC
J: TRBJ2-1; V: TRBV29-1; D: -; size: medium-sized; CDR3: CSVEEGRGYNEQFF; DNA: TGCAGCGTTGAAGAGGGTAGGGGCTACAATGAGCAGTTCTTC
J: TRBJ1-4; V: TRBV29-1; D: -; size: -; CDR3: CSARLLDAEKLFF; DNA: TGCAGCGCCCGTCTCCTGGACGCCGAAAAATTGTTTTTT
J: TRBJ2-1; V: TRBV29-1; D: -; size: -; CDR3: CSFADNEQLF; DNA: TGCAGCTTTGCCGACAATGAGCAGTTGTTC
J: TRBJ1-2; V: TRBV29-1; D: TRBD1; size: -; CDR3: CSVQTGGGGYTF; DNA: TGCAGCGTTCAGACAGGGGGAGGAGGCTACACCTTC
J: TRBJ2-1; V: TRBV29-1; D: -; size: once; CDR3: CSIVGNLHNEQFF; DNA: TGCAGCATTGTTGGTAACCTTCACAATGAGCAGTTCTTC
J: TRBJ2-7; V: TRBV11-3; D: -; size: -; CDR3: CASSLAMESEQYF; DNA: TGTGCCAGCAGCCTCGCGATGGAGTCTGAGCAATACTTC
J: TRBJ1-6; V: TRBV7-9; D: -; size: -; CDR3: CTSSSTGYNSPLHF; DNA: TGTACCAGCAGCTCGACGGGATATAATTCACCCCTCCACTTT
J: TRBJ2-7; V: TRBV25-1; D: -; size: -; CDR3: CASSESRTPRSEQYF; DNA: TGTGCCAGCAGTGAATCCCGGACCCCTCGAAGCGAGCAGTACTTC
J: TRBJ1-1; V: TRBV12-3/TRBV12-4; D: TRBD1; size: many; CDR3: CASSPGQGLSAFF; DNA: TGTGCCAGCAGTCCCGGACAGGGATTGTCAGCTTTCTTT
J: TRBJ1-2; V: TRBV11-2; D: -; size: -; CDR3: CASSYGQAGYAF; DNA: TGTGCCAGCAGTTACGGACAAGCCGGCTACGCCTTC
J: TRBJ2-7; V: TRBV7-9; D: -; size: many; CDR3: CAGVRDIAGTSYEQYF; DNA: TGTGCCGGTGTGAGGGATATAGCCGGGACCTCCTACGAGCAGTACTTC
J: TRBJ2-1; V: TRBV29-1; D: -; size: -; CDR3: CSGRAYDEQFF; DNA: TGCAGCGGGAGGGCATACGATGAGCAGTTCTTC
J: TRBJ2-1; V: TRBV7-9; D: TRBD2; size: -; CDR3: CASSPNRIRAGTYNEQFF; DNA: TGTGCCAGCAGCCCCAACCGTATACGAGCGGGAACCTACAATGAGCAGTTCTTC
J: TRBJ2-1; V: TRBV12-3/TRBV12-4; D: -; size: -; CDR3: CAKSGLKRDNEQFF; DNA: TGTGCCAAAAGTGGACTAAAAAGGGACAATGAGCAGTTCTTC
J: TRBJ2-5; V: TRBV2; D: TRBD2; size: -; CDR3: CASRGEGETQYF; DNA: TGTGCCAGCCGGGGGGAAGGAGAGACCCAGTACTTC
J: TRBJ1-4; V: TRBV11-2; D: TRBD1; size: -; CDR3: CSSSSGQGTFVIDEKLFF; DNA: TGTTCCAGCAGCTCAGGACAGGGGACATTCGTAATCGATGAAAAACTGTTTTTT
J: TRBJ1-5; V: TRBV12-3/TRBV12-4; D: -; size: -; CDR3: CASNSGGSRNQHQHF; DNA: TGTGCCAGCAATTCAGGAGGGTCCAGAAATCAGCACCAGCATTTT
J: TRBJ2-7; V: TRBV30; D: TRBD2; size: -; CDR3: CAWSVGGAAYEQYF; DNA: TGTGCCTGGAGTGTCGGGGGGGCAGCCTACGAGCAGTACTTC
J: TRBJ2-1; V: TRBV11-3; D: TRBD2; size: few; CDR3: CARPMTSGIGEQFF; DNA: TGTGCCAGGCCCATGACTAGCGGGATCGGTGAGCAGTTCTTC
J: TRBJ1-2; V: TRBV6-1; D: -; size: -; CDR3: CASRAVQPTF; DNA: TGTGCCAGCAGAGCGGTTCAGCCCACCTTC
J: TRBJ1-6; V: TRBV6-6; D: -; size: -; CDR3: CATSGDSLLHF; DNA: TGTGCCACATCGGGTGATTCACTCCTCCACTTT
J: TRBJ2-7; V: TRBV30; D: -; size: -; CDR3: CAWRVGGVRISYEQYF; DNA: TGTGCCTGGAGAGTAGGGGGGGTGAGAATCTCCTACGAGCAGTACTTC
J: TRBJ2-7; V: TRBV6-5; D: -; size: -; CDR3: CASRGGGCDGYEQYF; DNA: TGTGCCAGCAGAGGAGGGGGATGCGACGGCTACGAGCAGTACTTC
J: TRBJ1-6; V: TRBV11-2; D: -; size: -; CDR3: CASSSIIGTSRSSPLHF; DNA: TGTGCCAGCAGCTCAATAATAGGGACAAGCCGGAGTTCACCCCTCCACTTT